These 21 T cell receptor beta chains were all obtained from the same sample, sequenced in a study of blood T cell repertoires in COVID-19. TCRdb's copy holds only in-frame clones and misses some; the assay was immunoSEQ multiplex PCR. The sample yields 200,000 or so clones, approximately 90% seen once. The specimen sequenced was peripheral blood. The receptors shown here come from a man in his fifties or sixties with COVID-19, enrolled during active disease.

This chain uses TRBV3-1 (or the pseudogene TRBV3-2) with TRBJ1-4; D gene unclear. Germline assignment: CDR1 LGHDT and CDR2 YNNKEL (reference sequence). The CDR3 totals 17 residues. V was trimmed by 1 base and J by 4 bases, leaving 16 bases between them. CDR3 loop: CASSQALRNSFNEKLFF. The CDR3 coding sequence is TGTGCCAGCAGCCAAGCTCTTCGGAACAGCTTTAATGAAAAACTGTTTTTT.

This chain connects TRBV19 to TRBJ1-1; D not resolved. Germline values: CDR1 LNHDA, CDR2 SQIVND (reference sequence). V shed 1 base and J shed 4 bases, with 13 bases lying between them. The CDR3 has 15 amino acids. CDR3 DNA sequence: TGTGCCAGTAGTATAGGCGCGTTCTCGGGCACTGAAGCTTTCTTT. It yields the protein CASSIGAFSGTEAFF.

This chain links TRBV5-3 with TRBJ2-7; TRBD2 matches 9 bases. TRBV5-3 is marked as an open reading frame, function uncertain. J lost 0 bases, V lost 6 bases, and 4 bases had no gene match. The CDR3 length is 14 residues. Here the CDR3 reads CARTRRGGSYEQYF. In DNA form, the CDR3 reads TGTGCCAGAACCCGGCGGGGGGGCTCCTACGAGCAGTACTTC.

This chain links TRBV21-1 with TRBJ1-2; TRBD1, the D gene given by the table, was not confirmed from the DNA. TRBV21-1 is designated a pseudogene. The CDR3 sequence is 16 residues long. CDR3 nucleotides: TGTGCCAGCAGCAAAGCGCTGGGACAGGGGTTAAATGGCTACACCTTC. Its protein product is CASSKALGQGLNGYTF.

The CDR3 bases are TGTGCCAGCAGTGGGAGAACTGAAGCTTTCTTT. Protein: CASSGRTEAFF. V and J are TRBV27 and TRBJ1-1; D gene unclear. Trimming pared 5 bases from V and 5 bases from J, leaving 6 bases between. In germline, CDR1 is MNHEY, CDR2 SMNVEV (reference sequence). This CDR3 has 11 residues.

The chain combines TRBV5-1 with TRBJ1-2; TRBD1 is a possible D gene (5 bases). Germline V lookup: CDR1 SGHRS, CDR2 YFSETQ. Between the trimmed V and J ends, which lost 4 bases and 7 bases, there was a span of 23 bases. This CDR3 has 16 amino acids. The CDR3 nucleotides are TGCGCCAGCAGCGCGACAGTTTATGCGCTCGGTGTTGGCTACACCTTC. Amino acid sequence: CASSATVYALGVGYTF.

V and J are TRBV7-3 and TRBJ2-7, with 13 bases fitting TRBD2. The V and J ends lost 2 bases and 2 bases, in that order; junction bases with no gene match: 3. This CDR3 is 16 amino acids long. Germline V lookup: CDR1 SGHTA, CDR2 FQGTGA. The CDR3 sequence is CASSLELAGGPYEQYF. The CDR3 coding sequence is TGTGCCAGCAGCTTAGAACTAGCGGGAGGGCCCTACGAGCAGTACTTC.

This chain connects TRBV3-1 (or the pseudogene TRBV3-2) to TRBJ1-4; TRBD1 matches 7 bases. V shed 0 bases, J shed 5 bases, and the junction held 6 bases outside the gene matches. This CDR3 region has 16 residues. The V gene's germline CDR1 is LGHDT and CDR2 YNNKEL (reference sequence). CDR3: CASSQDPPGGNEKLFF. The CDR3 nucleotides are TGTGCCAGCAGCCAAGATCCGCCAGGGGGAAATGAAAAACTGTTTTTT.

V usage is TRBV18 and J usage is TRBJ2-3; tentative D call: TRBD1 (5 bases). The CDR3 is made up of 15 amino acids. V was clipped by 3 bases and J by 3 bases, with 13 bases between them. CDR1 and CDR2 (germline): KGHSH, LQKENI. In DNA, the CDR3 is TGTGCCAGCTCACCGGGATGGCAGGGTACAGATACGCAGTATTTT. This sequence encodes CASSPGWQGTDTQYF. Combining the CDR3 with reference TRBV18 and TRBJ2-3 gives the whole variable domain NAGVMQNPRHLVRRRGQEARLRCSPMKGHSHVYWYRQLPEEGLKFMVYLQKENIIDESGMPKERFSAEFPKEGPSILRIQQVVRGDSAAYFCASSPGWQGTDTQYFGPGTRLTVL.

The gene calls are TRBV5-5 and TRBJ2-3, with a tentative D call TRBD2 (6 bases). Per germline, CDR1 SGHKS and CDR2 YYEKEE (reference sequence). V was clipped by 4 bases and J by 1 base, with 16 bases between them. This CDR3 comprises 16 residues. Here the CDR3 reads CASSRTGDLGTDTQYF. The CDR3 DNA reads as TGTGCCAGCAGCCGGACGGGGGATTTGGGCACAGATACGCAGTATTTT.

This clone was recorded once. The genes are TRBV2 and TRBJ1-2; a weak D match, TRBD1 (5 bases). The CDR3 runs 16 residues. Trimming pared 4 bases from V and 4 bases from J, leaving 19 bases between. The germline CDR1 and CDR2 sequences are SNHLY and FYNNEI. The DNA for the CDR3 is TGTGCCAGCAGTGTCTTGGCTTCTTCGGGGGTCTATGGCTACACCTTC. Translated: CASSVLASSGVYGYTF. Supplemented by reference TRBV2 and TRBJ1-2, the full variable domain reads EPEVTQTPSHQVTQMGQEVILRCVPISNHLYFYWYRQILGQKVEFLVSFYNNEISEKSEIFDDQFSVERPDGSNFTLKIRSTKLEDSAMYFCASSVLASSGVYGYTFGSGTRLTVV.

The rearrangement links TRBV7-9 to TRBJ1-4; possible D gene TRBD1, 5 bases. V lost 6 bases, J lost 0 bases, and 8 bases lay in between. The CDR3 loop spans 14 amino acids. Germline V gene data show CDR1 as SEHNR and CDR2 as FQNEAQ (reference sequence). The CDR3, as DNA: TGTGCCAGCAGGGAGACAGCAACTAATGAAAAACTGTTTTTT. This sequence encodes CASRETATNEKLFF.

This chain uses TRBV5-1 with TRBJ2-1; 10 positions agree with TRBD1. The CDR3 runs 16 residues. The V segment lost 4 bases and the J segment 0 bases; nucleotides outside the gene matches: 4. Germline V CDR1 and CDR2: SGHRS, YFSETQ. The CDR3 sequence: CASSKGQGLSYNEQFF. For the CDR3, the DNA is TGCGCCAGCAGCAAGGGACAGGGGCTCTCCTACAATGAGCAGTTCTTC.

The CDR3 DNA follows: TGTGCCAGCAGTACAGGATCCTATAATTCACCCCTCCACTTT. This codes for CASSTGSYNSPLHF. The chain uses TRBV28 and TRBJ1-6, with a tentative D call TRBD1 (5 bases). The V gene's germline CDR1 is MDHEN and CDR2 SYDVKM. V dropped 5 bases and J dropped 1 base, with 6 bases sitting between them. This CDR3 has 14 amino acids.

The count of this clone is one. CDR3 sequence reads: CASSLLALHGDYEQYF. The CDR3 DNA reads TGTGCCAGCAGTTTACTTGCCCTTCACGGTGACTACGAGCAGTACTTC. V usage is TRBV28 and J usage is TRBJ2-7; D is unclear. CDR1 and CDR2 (germline): MDHEN, SYDVKM. V was clipped by 2 bases and J by 3 bases, with 17 bases between them. CDR3 length: 16 residues.

CDR3 nucleotide sequence: TGTGCCAGCAGTGGGACTAGCGACCACGCTGACACCTACGAGCAGTACTTC. Protein product: CASSGTSDHADTYEQYF. The chain links TRBV6-4 to TRBJ2-7, with TRBD2 identical over 9 bases. Germline CDR1 and CDR2: MRHNA and SNTAGT. J gave up 2 bases and V 4 bases, and 12 bases lay outside the gene matches. The CDR3 consists of 17 residues.

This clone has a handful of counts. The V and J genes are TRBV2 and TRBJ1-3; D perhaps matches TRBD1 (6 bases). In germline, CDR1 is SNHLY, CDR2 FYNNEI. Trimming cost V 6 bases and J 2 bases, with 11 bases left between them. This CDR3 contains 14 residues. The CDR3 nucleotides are TGTGCCAGCAGAGCTAGACAGGCTGGAAACACCATATATTTT. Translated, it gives CASRARQAGNTIYF.

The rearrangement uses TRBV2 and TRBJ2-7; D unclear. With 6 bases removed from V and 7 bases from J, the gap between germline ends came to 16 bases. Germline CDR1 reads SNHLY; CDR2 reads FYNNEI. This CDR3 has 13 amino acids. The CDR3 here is CASSGRWVGEQYF. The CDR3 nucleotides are TGTGCCAGCAGCGGTCGGTGGGTCGGGGAGCAGTACTTC.

The CDR3 bases are TGTGCCAGCAGTTTAAATCAGGGATCGCAGTATTTT. Amino acids: CASSLNQGSQYF. The J gene is TRBJ2-3, the V gene TRBV28; D possibly corresponds to TRBD1 (5 bases). From germline, CDR1 is MDHEN and CDR2 SYDVKM. The CDR3 spans 12 residues. V lost 2 bases and J lost 10, with 10 bases in between.

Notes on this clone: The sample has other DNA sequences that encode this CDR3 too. As DNA, the CDR3 is TGTGCCATCAGTGAAGACAGGGGGCGCACAGATACGCAGTATTTT. Protein product: CAISEDRGRTDTQYF. The chain has TRBV10-3 and TRBJ2-3; 10 bases agree with TRBD1. Germline V CDR1 and CDR2: ENHRY, SYGVKD. The CDR3 covers 15 residues. V shed 3 bases, J shed 1 base, and the junction held 1 base outside the gene matches.

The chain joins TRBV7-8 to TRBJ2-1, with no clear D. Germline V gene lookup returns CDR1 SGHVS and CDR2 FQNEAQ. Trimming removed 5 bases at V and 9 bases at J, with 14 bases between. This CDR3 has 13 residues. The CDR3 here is CASSPRSWSEQFF. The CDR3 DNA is TGTGCCAGCAGCCCCCGTTCGTGGAGTGAGCAGTTCTTC.